This T cell receptor (beta chain) stems from a study of molecular identifiers for immune sequencing clone quantification. There are a few counts of this clonotype. There are 14 residues in the CDR3. TCRdb reprocessed the PCR reads with MiXCR, giving one entry per CDR3 protein. The sample lists roughly 93,000 distinct CDR3 sequences, 20% to 25% occurring once. This chain links TRBV21-1 with TRBJ2-7; no check of the table's D call, TRBD1, against the DNA was made. TRBV21-1 has pseudogene status. What was sequenced was naive CD8+ T cells from blood, with Jurkat cell RNA spiked in. Subset defined: FACS-sorted CD8+CD4-CCR7+CD45RA+ naive T cells. The sequence was obtained from a human donor in good health. Some libraries in this study had Jurkat cell RNA spiked in. The CDR3 DNA is TGTGCCAGGGGGACCGGGACAGGGGAGGTCGAGCAGTACTTC. This gives the protein CARGTGTGEVEQYF.